Following are 26 T cell receptor beta chains from one sample sequenced in a study of Ad26.COV2.S vaccination and SARS-CoV-2 variants. Clones were sequenced by immunoSEQ multiplex PCR, and TCRdb holds only the in-frame ones, with some missing. This table has about 350,000 clones, 80% to 90% appearing once. Treatment noted: roughly 20 received Ad26.COV2.S at low or high dose, single or two shots; about 5 received placebo; per-sample allocation not given. The samples date from day 63 after the first vaccine or placebo injection. The specimen was peripheral blood, collected in a trial of Ad26.COV2.S vaccine versus placebo. The receptors here all came from a person between 18 and 60 years old who received the Ad26.COV2.S COVID-19 vaccine or a placebo.

The CDR3 DNA reads TGTGCCAGCTCATCTGACAGGGGGCGCTTTAGGGGCTCTGGGGCCAACGTCCTGACTTTC. Translation gives CASSSDRGRFRGSGANVLTF. The V and J genes are TRBV18 and TRBJ2-6; 10 bases align to TRBD1. This CDR3 has 20 amino acids. Trimming cost V 5 bases and J 0 bases; bases outside gene matches: 13. Looked up from germline, CDR1 is KGHSH and CDR2 is LQKENI. The full variable domain, with the rest looked up from reference TRBV18 and TRBJ2-6, is NAGVMQNPRHLVRRRGQEARLRCSPMKGHSHVYWYRQLPEEGLKFMVYLQKENIIDESGMPKERFSAEFPKEGPSILRIQQVVRGDSAAYFCASSSDRGRFRGSGANVLTFGAGSRLTVL.

In DNA, the CDR3 is TGTGCCAGCAATGGGACACCGAACACCGGGGAGCTGTTTTTT. Encoded protein: CASNGTPNTGELFF. The chain employs TRBV28 and TRBJ2-2, with D maybe TRBD1 (6 bases). V gave up 7 bases and J gave up 0 bases, with 9 bases separating them. This CDR3 has 14 amino acids. Looked up from germline, CDR1 is MDHEN and CDR2 is SYDVKM.

The chain employs TRBV5-4 and TRBJ1-4, with D perhaps matching TRBD1 (6 bases). Germline V gives CDR1 SGHNT, CDR2 YYREEE (reference sequence). Trimming cost V 4 bases and J 7 bases, with 17 bases left between them. The CDR3 covers 15 residues. CDR3 residues: CASSRDRTESEKLFF. The CDR3, as DNA: TGTGCCAGCAGCCGCGACCGGACAGAAAGTGAAAAACTGTTTTTT.

The chain links TRBV6-2 or TRBV6-3 to TRBJ2-1; D is undetermined. V was pared by 5 bases and J by 10 bases, with 12 bases between. From germline, CDR1 is MNHEY and CDR2 SVGEGT. The CDR3 is made up of 12 amino acids. For the CDR3, the DNA is TGTGCCAGCAGTCCCGGTTTTCAGGAGCAGTTCTTC. This encodes CASSPGFQEQFF.

This chain joins TRBV19 and TRBJ2-1, with 11 bases lining up with TRBD2. CDR3 length equals 16 residues. From germline, CDR1 is LNHDA and CDR2 SQIVND (reference sequence). Trimming at V came to 3 bases and at J to 9 bases, leaving 10 bases not matched to a gene. The CDR3, as DNA: TGTGCCAGTAGTATGGAAAATAGCGGGAGGGGGTTTGAGCAGTTCTTC. The encoded protein is CASSMENSGRGFEQFF.

CDR3 nucleotide sequence: TGTGCCAGCAGACGGACGGGGGACTCGTACTATGGCTACACCTTC. Translating gives CASRRTGDSYYGYTF. This sequence joins TRBV14 and TRBJ1-2; tentative D call: TRBD1 (5 bases). There are 15 residues in the CDR3. The ends were cut back, 6 bases at V and 3 bases at J, with 17 bases in the middle. Germline CDR1 is SGHDN and CDR2 is FVKESK.

The rearrangement uses TRBV3-1 (or the pseudogene TRBV3-2) and TRBJ2-1; 9 bases line up with TRBD2. Germline-derived CDR1 and CDR2 are LGHDT and YNNKEL (reference sequence). The V and J ends lost 3 bases and 8 bases, in that order; junction bases with no gene match: 5. This CDR3 contains 14 residues. CDR3 sequence reads: CASSHGGRAHEQFF. The CDR3, as DNA: TGTGCCAGCAGCCACGGCGGGAGGGCACATGAGCAGTTCTTC.

This rearrangement joins TRBV3-1 (or the pseudogene TRBV3-2) to TRBJ1-1; D call uncertain. The CDR3 runs 12 residues. Germline V CDR1 and CDR2: LGHDT, YNNKEL (reference sequence). Trimming left V 0 bases short and J 8 bases short, with 7 bases between. CDR3 sequence reads: CASSQDSCEAFF. In DNA form, the CDR3 reads TGTGCCAGCAGCCAAGATTCATGCGAAGCTTTCTTT.

This clone was seen just once. The chain employs TRBV4-1 and TRBJ1-6; perhaps TRBD1 as D (5 bases). The V and J ends lost 4 bases and 2 bases respectively, with 12 bases between them. This CDR3 is built from 16 residues. Germline-derived CDR1 and CDR2 are MGHRA and YSYEKL. CDR3 protein: CASSLSLGAYNSPLHF. The CDR3 nucleotides read TGCGCCAGCAGCCTAAGTTTGGGGGCCTATAATTCACCCCTCCACTTT.

V gene TRBV10-3 combines with J gene TRBJ1-3, with a possible D match to TRBD1 (5 bases). V lost 6 bases, J lost 1 base, and 16 bases lay in between. From germline, CDR1 is ENHRY and CDR2 SYGVKD. This CDR3 is built from 16 residues. CDR3 residues: CAISSTRGESGNTIYF. The CDR3 bases are TGTGCCATCAGCTCGACAAGGGGAGAATCTGGAAACACCATATATTTT.

The J gene is TRBJ2-2, the V gene TRBV24-1, with 10 positions matching TRBD1. Germline lookup yields CDR1 KGHDR and CDR2 SFDVKD. Trimming took 6 bases from V and 3 from J; bases not matched to a gene: 18. The CDR3 loop spans 20 amino acids. As DNA, the CDR3 is TGTGCCACCAGTAAAACCCCGGGACAGGGGCGCGGATTAGACACCGGGGAGCTGTTTTTT. It translates to CATSKTPGQGRGLDTGELFF.

This rearrangement joins TRBV11-2 to TRBJ2-7; D possibly matches TRBD1 or TRBD2 (5 bases each). The CDR3 sequence is 14 residues long. The ends were cut back, 5 bases at V and 0 bases at J, with 11 bases in the middle. Germline lookup yields CDR1 SGHAT and CDR2 FQNNGV. The CDR3 reads CASSTGTSSYEQYF. In nucleotides, the CDR3 is TGTGCCAGCAGCACCGGGACCAGCTCCTACGAGCAGTACTTC.

The CDR3 reads CASSQDLGQDNEQFF. For the CDR3, the DNA is TGCGCCAGCAGCCAAGATCTCGGACAGGACAATGAGCAGTTCTTC. The genes are TRBV4-3 and TRBJ2-1; 7 bases match TRBD1. J lost 5 bases, V lost 0 bases, and 4 bases had no gene match. Germline CDR1 and CDR2: LGHNA and YSLEER. The CDR3 covers 15 residues.

This clone occurred once. The rearrangement joins TRBV14 to TRBJ1-1, with D possibly TRBD1 on 6 matching bases. Germline assignment: CDR1 SGHDN and CDR2 FVKESK. V dropped 0 bases and J dropped 4 bases, with 15 bases sitting between them. The CDR3 has 16 amino acids. CDR3 sequence: CASSQDPGGAGTEAFF. The CDR3 DNA follows: TGTGCCAGCAGCCAAGATCCCGGGGGCGCGGGCACTGAAGCTTTCTTT.

The chain carries TRBV5-4 and TRBJ2-1, with D possibly TRBD2 on 5 matching bases. There are 14 residues in the CDR3. V was cut by 2 bases and J by 6 bases, with 12 bases left in between. Germline CDR1 is SGHNT and CDR2 is YYREEE (reference sequence). CDR3 nucleotides: TGTGCCAGCAGCTTAGAGGGCCCCCCCAATGAGCAGTTCTTC. This translates into CASSLEGPPNEQFF.

This clone was seen a single time. The chain has TRBV11-3 and TRBJ2-1, with D uncertain. Germline assignment: CDR1 SGHNT and CDR2 YENEEA. This CDR3 is built from 15 residues. V was clipped by 5 bases and J by 2 bases, with 13 bases between them. In DNA form, the CDR3 reads TGTGCCAGCAGCAGTTTCGGCGGTCCCTACAATGAGCAGTTCTTC. Its translation: CASSSFGGPYNEQFF.

The rearrangement joins TRBV5-4 to TRBJ2-7; 9 bases align to TRBD2. This CDR3 has 15 residues. Per the germline V gene, CDR1 is SGHNT and CDR2 is YYREEE (reference sequence). The V segment lost 0 bases and the J segment 5 bases; nucleotides outside the gene matches: 6. This CDR3 reads CASSLEGGRAHEQYF. In DNA, the CDR3 is TGTGCCAGCAGCTTGGAAGGCGGGAGGGCGCACGAGCAGTACTTC.

The chain uses TRBV6-2 or TRBV6-3 and TRBJ1-1; D is unresolved. The CDR3 totals 13 residues. Germline assignment: CDR1 MNHEY and CDR2 SVGEGT. The ends were cut back, 4 bases at V and 4 bases at J, with 10 bases in the middle. CDR3 nucleotide sequence: TGTGCCAGCAGTTCATCGAGGATCACTGAAGCTTTCTTT. This sequence encodes CASSSSRITEAFF.

This sequence joins TRBV19 and TRBJ2-7, with TRBD2 matching 7 bases. CDR1 is LNHDA and CDR2 is SQIVND in the germline V gene (reference sequence). The trim removed 4 bases at V and 2 bases at J, leaving 5 bases unmatched. CDR3 length: 14 amino acids. For the CDR3, the DNA is TGTGCCAGTAGTACCGACGGGAGGACCTACGAGCAGTACTTC. As protein: CASSTDGRTYEQYF. The whole variable domain, filled in from reference TRBV19 and TRBJ2-7, reads DGGITQSPKYLFRKEGQNVTLSCEQNLNHDAMYWYRQDPGQGLRLIYYSQIVNDFQKGDIAEGYSVSREKKESFPLTVTSAQKNPTAFYLCASSTDGRTYEQYFGPGTRLTVT.

The V and J genes are TRBV9 and TRBJ1-5; unclear D gene. Germline CDR1 is SGDLS and CDR2 is YYNGEE. V lost 4 bases, J lost 0 bases, and 14 bases lay in between. This CDR3 region has 16 residues. The DNA of the CDR3 is TGTGCCAGCAGCCCAGAGGCTTCTGATAGCAATCAGCCCCAGCATTTT. Its protein is CASSPEASDSNQPQHF.

The chain carries TRBV20-1 and TRBJ2-7; D is ambiguous. Germline lookup yields CDR1 DFQATT and CDR2 SNEGSKA (reference sequence). The V and J ends lost 3 bases and 5 bases respectively, with 8 bases between them. This CDR3 contains 11 residues. The CDR3 region is CSARETNEQYF. CDR3 nucleotide sequence: TGCAGTGCTAGGGAGACAAACGAGCAGTACTTC.

V and J are TRBV24-1 and TRBJ2-7, with D uncertain. The CDR3 length is 13 residues. Germline assignment: CDR1 KGHDR and CDR2 SFDVKD. Trimming cost V 1 base and J 9 bases, with 12 bases left between them. The CDR3 coding sequence is TGTGCCACCAGTGATTTTCCCGGCAGACGGCAGTACTTC. Its translation: CATSDFPGRRQYF.

This rearrangement joins TRBV6-6 to TRBJ1-5; D call uncertain. This CDR3 has 15 residues. The V gene lost 0 bases and the J gene lost 3 bases, with 9 bases spanning the gap. Germline V gene lookup returns CDR1 MNHNY and CDR2 SVGAGI (reference sequence). CDR3 in DNA: TGTGCCAGCAGTTACTCAACGAGAGACAATCAGCCCCAGCATTTT. Translating gives CASSYSTRDNQPQHF.

This chain joins TRBV25-1 and TRBJ2-7; 9 bases match TRBD2. Germline CDR1 is MGHDK and CDR2 is SYGVNS. V lost 3 bases and J lost 9; bases outside the gene matches: 12. This CDR3 comprises 15 residues. The CDR3 nucleotides read TGTGCCAGCAGTGATGGCGGGGGGGACTCCGTATCGCAGTACTTC. It translates to CASSDGGGDSVSQYF.

This clone was found a few times. This chain uses TRBV11-2 with TRBJ2-7; 7 nucleotides align to TRBD2. Losses at the gene ends were 7 bases for V and 4 bases for J; bases not matched to a gene: 10. Germline CDR1 is SGHAT and CDR2 is FQNNGV. The CDR3 spans 14 residues. CDR3 nucleotides: TGTGCCAGCAACCTGGGACTATCCGAGTACGAGCAGTACTTC. Protein product: CASNLGLSEYEQYF.

This clone has just one count. V gene TRBV27 combines with J gene TRBJ2-1; TRBD1 might be the D (6 bases). CDR3 length: 15 residues. Germline CDR1 and CDR2: MNHEY and SMNVEV (reference sequence). V shed 6 bases and J shed 4 bases, with 16 bases lying between them. DNA for the CDR3: TGTGCCAGCAGCCCCAGGGGTCACGGATACAATGAGCAGTTCTTC. Encoded protein: CASSPRGHGYNEQFF.